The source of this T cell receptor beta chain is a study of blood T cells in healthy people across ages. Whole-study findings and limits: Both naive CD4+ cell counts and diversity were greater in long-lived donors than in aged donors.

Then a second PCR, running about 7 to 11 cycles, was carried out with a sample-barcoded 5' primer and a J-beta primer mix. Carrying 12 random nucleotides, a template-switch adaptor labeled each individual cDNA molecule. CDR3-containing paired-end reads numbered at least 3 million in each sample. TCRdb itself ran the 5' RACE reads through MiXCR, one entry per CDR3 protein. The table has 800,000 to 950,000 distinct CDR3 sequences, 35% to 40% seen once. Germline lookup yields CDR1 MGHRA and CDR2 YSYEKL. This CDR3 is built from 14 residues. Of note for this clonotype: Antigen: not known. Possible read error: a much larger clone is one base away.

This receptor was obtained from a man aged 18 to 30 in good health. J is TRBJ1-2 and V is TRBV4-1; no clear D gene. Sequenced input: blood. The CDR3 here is CASSQDGRRYGCTF. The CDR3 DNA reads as TGCGCCAGCAGCCAAGATGGGAGGCGCTATGGCTGCACCTTC.